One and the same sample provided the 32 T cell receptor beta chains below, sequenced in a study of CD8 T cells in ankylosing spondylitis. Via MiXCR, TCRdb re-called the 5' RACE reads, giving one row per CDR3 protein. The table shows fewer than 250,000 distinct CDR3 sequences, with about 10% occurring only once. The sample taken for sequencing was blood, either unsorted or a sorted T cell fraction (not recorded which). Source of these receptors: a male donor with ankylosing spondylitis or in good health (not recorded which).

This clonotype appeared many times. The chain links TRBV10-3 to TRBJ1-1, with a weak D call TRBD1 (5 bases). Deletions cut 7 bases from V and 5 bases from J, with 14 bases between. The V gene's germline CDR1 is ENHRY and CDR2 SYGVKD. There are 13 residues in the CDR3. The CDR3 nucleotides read TGTGCCATCAATCATGGGGGGAGAACTGAAGCTTTCTTT. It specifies CAINHGGRTEAFF.

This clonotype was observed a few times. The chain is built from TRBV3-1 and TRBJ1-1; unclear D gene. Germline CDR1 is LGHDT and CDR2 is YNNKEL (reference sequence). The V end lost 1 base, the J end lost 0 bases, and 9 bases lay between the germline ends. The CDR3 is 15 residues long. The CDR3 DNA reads TGTGCCAGCAGCCAAGGGACGGGGATGAACACTGAAGCTTTCTTT. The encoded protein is CASSQGTGMNTEAFF.

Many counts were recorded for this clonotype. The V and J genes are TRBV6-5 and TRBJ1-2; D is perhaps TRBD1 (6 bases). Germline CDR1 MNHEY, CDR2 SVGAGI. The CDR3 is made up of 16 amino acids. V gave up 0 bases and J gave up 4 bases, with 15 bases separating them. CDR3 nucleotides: TGTGCCAGCAGTTACTCCGGGACACCGGCCTTCTATGGCTACACCTTC. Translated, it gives CASSYSGTPAFYGYTF.

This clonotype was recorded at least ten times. CDR3 DNA sequence: TGTGCCAGCAGTCGAACGAGCGGGAGAATAGAATCCCCCCAATTACCAACCTACAATGAGCAGTTCTTC. It yields the protein CASSRTSGRIESPQLPTYNEQFF. This sequence joins TRBV3-1 and TRBJ2-1; TRBD2 aligns across 8 bases. This CDR3 region has 23 residues. Germline CDR1 is LGHDT and CDR2 is YNNKEL (reference sequence). V gave up 6 bases and J gave up 2 bases; unmatched junction bases: 30.

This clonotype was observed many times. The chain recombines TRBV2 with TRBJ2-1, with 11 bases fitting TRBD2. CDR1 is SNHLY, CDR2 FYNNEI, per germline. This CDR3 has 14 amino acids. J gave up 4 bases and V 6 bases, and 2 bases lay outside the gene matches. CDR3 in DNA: TGTGCCAGCAGCAGACTAGCGGGGTACAATGAGCAGTTCTTC. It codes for CASSRLAGYNEQFF.

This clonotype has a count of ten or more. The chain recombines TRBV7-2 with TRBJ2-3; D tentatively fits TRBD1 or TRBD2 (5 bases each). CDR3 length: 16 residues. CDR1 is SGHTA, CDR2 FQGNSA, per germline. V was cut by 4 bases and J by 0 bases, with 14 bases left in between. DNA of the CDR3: TGTGCCAGCAGCTCCGGGGCAATATGGAGCACAGATACGCAGTATTTT. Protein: CASSSGAIWSTDTQYF.

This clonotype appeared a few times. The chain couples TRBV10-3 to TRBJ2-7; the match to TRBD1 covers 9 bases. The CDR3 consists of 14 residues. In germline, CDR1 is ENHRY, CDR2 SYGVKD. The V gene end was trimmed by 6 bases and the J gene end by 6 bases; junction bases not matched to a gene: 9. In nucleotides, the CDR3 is TGTGCCATCAGCAGGACAGGGGACAAGGGCGAGCAGTACTTC. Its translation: CAISRTGDKGEQYF.

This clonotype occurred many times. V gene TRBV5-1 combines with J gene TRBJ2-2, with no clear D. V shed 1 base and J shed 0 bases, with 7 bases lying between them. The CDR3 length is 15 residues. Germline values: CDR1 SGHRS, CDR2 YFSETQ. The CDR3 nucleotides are TGCGCCAGCAGCTTGTTCAGCGCGAACACCGGGGAGCTGTTTTTT. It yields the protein CASSLFSANTGELFF.

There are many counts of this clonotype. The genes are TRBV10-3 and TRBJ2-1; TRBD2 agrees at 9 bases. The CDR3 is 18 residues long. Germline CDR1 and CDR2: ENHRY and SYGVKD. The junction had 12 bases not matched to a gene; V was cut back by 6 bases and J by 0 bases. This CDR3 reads CAIRGGSGGGSSYNEQFF. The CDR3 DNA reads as TGTGCCATCAGGGGGGGTAGCGGGGGAGGAAGCTCCTACAATGAGCAGTTCTTC.

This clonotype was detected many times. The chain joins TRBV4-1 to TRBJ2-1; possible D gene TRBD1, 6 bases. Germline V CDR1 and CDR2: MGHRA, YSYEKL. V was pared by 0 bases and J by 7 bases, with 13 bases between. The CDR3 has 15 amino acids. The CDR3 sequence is CASSQEGAGWNEQFF. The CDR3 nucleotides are TGCGCCAGCAGCCAAGAGGGGGCAGGGTGGAATGAGCAGTTCTTC.

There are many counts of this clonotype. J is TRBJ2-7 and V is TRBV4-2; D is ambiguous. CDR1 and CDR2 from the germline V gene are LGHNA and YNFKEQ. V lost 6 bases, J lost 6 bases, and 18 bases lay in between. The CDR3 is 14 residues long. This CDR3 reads CASRALGGVGEQYF. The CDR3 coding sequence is TGTGCCAGCAGAGCTCTCGGCGGAGTTGGCGAGCAGTACTTC.

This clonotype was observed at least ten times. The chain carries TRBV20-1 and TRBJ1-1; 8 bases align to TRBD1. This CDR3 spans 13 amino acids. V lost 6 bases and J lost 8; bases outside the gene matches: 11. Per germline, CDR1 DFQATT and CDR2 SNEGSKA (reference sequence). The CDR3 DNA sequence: TGCAGTGCCATACAGGGGGTTCTGGCAGAAGCTTTCTTT. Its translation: CSAIQGVLAEAFF.

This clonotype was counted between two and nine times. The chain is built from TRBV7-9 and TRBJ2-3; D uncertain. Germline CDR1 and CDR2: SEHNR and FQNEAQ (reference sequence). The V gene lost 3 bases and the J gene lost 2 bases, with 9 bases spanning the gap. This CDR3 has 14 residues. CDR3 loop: CASSFEQPTDTQYF. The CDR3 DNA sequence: TGTGCCAGCAGCTTTGAGCAACCCACAGATACGCAGTATTTT.

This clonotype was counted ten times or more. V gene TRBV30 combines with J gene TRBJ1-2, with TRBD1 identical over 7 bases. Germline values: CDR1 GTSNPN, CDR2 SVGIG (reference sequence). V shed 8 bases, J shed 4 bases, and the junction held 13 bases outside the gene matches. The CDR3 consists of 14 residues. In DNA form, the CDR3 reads TGTGCCCAAATCCGGGACAGAGTCGGCTATGGCTACACCTTC. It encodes CAQIRDRVGYGYTF.

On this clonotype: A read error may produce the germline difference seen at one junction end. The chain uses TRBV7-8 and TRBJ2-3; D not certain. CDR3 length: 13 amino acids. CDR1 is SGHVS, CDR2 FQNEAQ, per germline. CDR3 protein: CANSLRGTDTQYF. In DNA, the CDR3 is TGTGCCAACAGCTTAAGGGGCACAGATACGCAGTATTTT.

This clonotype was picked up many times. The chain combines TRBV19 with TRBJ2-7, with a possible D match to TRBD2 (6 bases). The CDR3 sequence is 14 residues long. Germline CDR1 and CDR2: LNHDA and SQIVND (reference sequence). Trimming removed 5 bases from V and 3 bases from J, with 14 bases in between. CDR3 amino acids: CASSPLGGGYEQYF. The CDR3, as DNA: TGTGCCAGTAGTCCCCTTGGGGGAGGCTACGAGCAGTACTTC.

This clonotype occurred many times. The DNA for the CDR3 is TGTGCCAGCAGCCAAGATACCCGGGCCCGCTCCTACAATGAGCAGTTCTTC. Translated: CASSQDTRARSYNEQFF. V usage is TRBV3-1 and J usage is TRBJ2-1; D unclear. The CDR3 runs to 17 residues. Germline lookup yields CDR1 LGHDT and CDR2 YNNKEL (reference sequence). V lost 0 bases and J lost 0, with 12 bases in between.

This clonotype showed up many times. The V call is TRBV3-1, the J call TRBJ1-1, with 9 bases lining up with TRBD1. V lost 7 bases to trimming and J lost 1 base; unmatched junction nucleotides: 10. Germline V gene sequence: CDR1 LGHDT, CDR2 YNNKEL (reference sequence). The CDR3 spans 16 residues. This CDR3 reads CASKAGQGSRNTEAFF. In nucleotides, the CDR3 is TGTGCCAGCAAGGCGGGACAGGGAAGTCGGAACACTGAAGCTTTCTTT.

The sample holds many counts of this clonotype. The CDR3 DNA reads as TGCGCCAGCAGCGTGACTAGCGGGAGGGGGAATGAGCAGTTCTTC. It translates to CASSVTSGRGNEQFF. The rearrangement joins TRBV5-1 to TRBJ2-1, with 14 bases matching TRBD2. This CDR3 spans 15 amino acids. CDR1 SGHRS and CDR2 YFSETQ come from the germline V gene. After removal of 4 bases from V and 7 bases from J, the junction contained 4 bases not matched to a gene. Based on the CDR3 plus reference TRBV5-1 and TRBJ2-1, the full variable domain is KAGVTQTPRYLIKTRGQQVTLSCSPISGHRSVSWYQQTPGQGLQFLFEYFSETQRNKGNFPGRFSGRQFSNSRSEMNVSTLELGDSALYLCASSVTSGRGNEQFFGPGTRLTVL.

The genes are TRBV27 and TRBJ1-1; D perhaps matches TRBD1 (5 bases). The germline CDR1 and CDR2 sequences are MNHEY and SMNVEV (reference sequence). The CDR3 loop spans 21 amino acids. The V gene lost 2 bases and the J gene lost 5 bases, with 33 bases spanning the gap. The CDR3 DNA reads TGTGCCAGCAGTTTAAGCTTTGCTGGCTATTATGGACGGCAGGGTAATACTGAAGCTTTCTTT. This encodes CASSLSFAGYYGRQGNTEAFF.

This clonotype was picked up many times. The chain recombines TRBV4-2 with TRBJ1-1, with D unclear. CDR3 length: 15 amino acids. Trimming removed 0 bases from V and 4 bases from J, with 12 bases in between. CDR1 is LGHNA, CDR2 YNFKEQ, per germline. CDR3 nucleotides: TGTGCCAGCAGCCAAGATCGGTGGGGTAGCACTGAAGCTTTCTTT. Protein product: CASSQDRWGSTEAFF.

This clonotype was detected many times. CDR3 coding DNA: TGTGCCAGCAGTGCCTACCGTGGCGGTCTAACACCCGGGGAGCTGTTTTTT. Translating gives CASSAYRGGLTPGELFF. The chain recombines TRBV25-1 with TRBJ2-2; D is unresolved. V lost 4 bases, J lost 6 bases, and 21 bases lay in between. This CDR3 spans 17 amino acids. The germline V gene has CDR1 MGHDK and CDR2 SYGVNS.

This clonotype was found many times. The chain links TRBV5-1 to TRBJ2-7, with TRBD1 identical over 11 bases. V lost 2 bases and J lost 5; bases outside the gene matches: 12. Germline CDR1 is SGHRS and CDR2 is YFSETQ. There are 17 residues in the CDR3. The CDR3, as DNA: TGCGCCAGCAGCTTACGCTCTCAGGGACAGGGGGTCCACGAGCAGTACTTC. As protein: CASSLRSQGQGVHEQYF. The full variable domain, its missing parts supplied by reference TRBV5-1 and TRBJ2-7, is KAGVTQTPRYLIKTRGQQVTLSCSPISGHRSVSWYQQTPGQGLQFLFEYFSETQRNKGNFPGRFSGRQFSNSRSEMNVSTLELGDSALYLCASSLRSQGQGVHEQYFGPGTRLTVT.

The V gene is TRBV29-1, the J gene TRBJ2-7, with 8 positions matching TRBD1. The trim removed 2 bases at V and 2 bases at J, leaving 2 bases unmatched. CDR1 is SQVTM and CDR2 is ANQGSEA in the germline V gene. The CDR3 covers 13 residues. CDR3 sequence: CSVERDRPYEQYF. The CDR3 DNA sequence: TGCAGCGTTGAACGGGACAGGCCCTACGAGCAGTACTTC.

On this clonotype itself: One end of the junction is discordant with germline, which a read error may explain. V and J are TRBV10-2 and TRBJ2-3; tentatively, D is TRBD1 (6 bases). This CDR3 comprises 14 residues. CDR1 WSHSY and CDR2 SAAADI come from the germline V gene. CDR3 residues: CTSSEQGSTDTQYF. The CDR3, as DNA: TGCACCAGCAGTGAACAGGGTAGCACAGATACGCAGTATTTT.

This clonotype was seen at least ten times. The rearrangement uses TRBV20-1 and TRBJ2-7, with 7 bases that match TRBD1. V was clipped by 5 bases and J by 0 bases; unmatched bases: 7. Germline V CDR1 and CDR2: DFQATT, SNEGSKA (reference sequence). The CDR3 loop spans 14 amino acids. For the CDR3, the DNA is TGCAGTGCTCGCCGGGACAGCAACTCCTACGAGCAGTACTTC. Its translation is CSARRDSNSYEQYF.

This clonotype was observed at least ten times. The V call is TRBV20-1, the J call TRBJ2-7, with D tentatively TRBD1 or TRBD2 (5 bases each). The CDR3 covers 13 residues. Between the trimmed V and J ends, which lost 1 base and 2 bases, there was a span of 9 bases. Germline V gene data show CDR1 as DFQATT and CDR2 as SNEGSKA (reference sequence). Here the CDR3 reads CSARGGFPYEQYF. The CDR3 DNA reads TGCAGTGCTAGAGGGGGGTTTCCCTACGAGCAGTACTTC.

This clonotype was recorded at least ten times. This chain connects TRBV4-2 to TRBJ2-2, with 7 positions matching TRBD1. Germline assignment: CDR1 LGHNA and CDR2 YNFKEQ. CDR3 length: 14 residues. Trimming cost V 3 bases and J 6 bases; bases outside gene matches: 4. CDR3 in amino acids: CASSQNQGAGELFF. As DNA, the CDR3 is TGTGCCAGCAGCCAGAACCAGGGGGCCGGGGAGCTGTTTTTT.

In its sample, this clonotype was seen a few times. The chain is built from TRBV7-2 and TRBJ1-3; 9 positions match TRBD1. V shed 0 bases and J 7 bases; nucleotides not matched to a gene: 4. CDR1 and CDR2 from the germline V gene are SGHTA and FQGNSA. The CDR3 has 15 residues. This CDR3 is CASSLAQGAGNTIYF. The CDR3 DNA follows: TGTGCCAGCAGCTTAGCACAGGGGGCAGGGAACACCATATATTTT.

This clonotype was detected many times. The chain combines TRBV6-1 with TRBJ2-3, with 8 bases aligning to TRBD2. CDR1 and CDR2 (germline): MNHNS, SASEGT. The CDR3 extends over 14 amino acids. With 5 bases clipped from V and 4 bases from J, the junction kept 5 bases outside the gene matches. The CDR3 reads CASSRGTRPDTQYF. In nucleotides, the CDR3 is TGTGCCAGCAGTAGAGGGACTAGACCAGATACGCAGTATTTT.

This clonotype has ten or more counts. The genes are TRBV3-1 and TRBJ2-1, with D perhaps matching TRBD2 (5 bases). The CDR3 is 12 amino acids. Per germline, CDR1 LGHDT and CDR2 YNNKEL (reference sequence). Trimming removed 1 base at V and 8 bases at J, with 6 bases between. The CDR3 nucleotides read TGTGCCAGCAGCCAAGGGGGAGATGAGCAGTTCTTC. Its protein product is CASSQGGDEQFF.

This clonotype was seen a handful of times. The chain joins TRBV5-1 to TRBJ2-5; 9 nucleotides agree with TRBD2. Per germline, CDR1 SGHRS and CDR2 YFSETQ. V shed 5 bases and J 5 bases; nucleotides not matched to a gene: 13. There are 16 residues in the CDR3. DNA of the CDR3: TGCGCCAGCAGTTGGACTAGCGAGGGACCGGGGGAGACCCAGTACTTC. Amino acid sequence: CASSWTSEGPGETQYF.